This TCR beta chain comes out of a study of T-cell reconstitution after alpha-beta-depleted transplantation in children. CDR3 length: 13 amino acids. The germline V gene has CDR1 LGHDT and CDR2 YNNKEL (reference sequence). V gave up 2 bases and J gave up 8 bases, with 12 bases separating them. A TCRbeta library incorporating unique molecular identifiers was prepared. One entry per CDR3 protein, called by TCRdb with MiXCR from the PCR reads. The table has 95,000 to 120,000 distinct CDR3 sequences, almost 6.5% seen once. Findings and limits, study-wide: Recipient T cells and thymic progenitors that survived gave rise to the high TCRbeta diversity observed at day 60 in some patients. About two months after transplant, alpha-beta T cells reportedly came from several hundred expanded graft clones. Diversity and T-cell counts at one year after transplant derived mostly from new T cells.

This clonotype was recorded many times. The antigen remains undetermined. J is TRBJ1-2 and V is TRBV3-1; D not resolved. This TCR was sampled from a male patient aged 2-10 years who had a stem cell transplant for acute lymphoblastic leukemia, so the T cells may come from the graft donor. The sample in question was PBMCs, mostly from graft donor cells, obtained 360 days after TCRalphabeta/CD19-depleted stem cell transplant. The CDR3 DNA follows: TGTGCCAGCAGCCAAACCACAGCGGGCGGCTACACCTTC. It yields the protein CASSQTTAGGYTF. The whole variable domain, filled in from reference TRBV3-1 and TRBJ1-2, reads DTAVSQTPKYLVTQMGNDKSIKCEQNLGHDTMYWYKQDSKKFLKIMFSYNNKELIINETVPNRFSPKSPDKAHLNLHINSLELGDSAVYFCASSQTTAGGYTFGSGTRLTVV.